This T cell receptor (beta chain) was captured by sequencing in a study of blood T cell repertoires in COVID-19. The germline gives CDR1 MNHEY, CDR2 SVGAGI. This CDR3 spans 13 amino acids. V shed 6 bases, J shed 4 bases, and the junction held 1 base outside the gene matches. Profiling relied on immunoSEQ multiplex PCR, and the TCRdb table lists in-frame clones only, not all of them. There are roughly 380,000 clones in the sample; 70% to 90% occur only once, and less than 2% lies in the top ten. Material for sequencing was peripheral blood. This sequence was found in a woman in her thirties or forties with COVID-19, enrolled during active disease. This chain joins TRBV6-5 and TRBJ2-5; 11 bases align to TRBD1. The CDR3 region is CASRDRGRETQYF. In DNA form, the CDR3 reads TGTGCCAGCAGGGACAGGGGGCGAGAGACCCAGTACTTC.